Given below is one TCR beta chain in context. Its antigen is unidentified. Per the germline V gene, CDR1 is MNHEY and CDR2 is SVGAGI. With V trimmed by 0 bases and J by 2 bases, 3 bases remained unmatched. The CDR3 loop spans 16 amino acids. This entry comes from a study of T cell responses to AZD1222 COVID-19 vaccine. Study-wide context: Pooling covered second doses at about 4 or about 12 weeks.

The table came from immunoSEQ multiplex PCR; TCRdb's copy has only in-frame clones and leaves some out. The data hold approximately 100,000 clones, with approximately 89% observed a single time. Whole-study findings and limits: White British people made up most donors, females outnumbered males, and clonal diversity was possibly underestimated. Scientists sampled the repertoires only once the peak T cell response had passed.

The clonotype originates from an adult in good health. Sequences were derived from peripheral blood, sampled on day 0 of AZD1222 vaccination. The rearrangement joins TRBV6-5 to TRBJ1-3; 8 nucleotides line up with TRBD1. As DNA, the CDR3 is TGTGCCAGCAGTTACTCGGACAGGGACACTGGAAACACCATATATTTT. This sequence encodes CASSYSDRDTGNTIYF.